The 14 T cell receptor beta chains given below trace back to one sample, sequenced in a study of PD-1 blockade in classical Hodgkin lymphoma. Profiling relied on immunoSEQ multiplex PCR, and the TCRdb table lists in-frame clones only, not all of them. The sample lists tens of thousands of clones; 82% were seen once. In every patient, relapse followed autologous stem cell transplantation, while exposure to brentuximab vedotin differed. Source: peripheral blood mononuclear cells (PBMCs), taken before the second cycle of nivolumab. The receptors here all came from a human donor with classical Hodgkin lymphoma.

V is TRBV13 and J is TRBJ1-1, with D uncertain. The V end lost 0 bases, the J end lost 3 bases, and 8 bases lay between the germline ends. The CDR3 consists of 14 residues. The V gene's germline CDR1 is PRHDT and CDR2 FYEKMQ (reference sequence). CDR3 sequence reads: CASSLGGADTEAFF. The CDR3 DNA reads as TGTGCCAGCAGCTTAGGGGGAGCCGACACTGAAGCTTTCTTT.

The chain uses TRBV5-1 and TRBJ2-1; possible D gene TRBD2, 7 bases. V lost 3 bases and J 6 bases, leaving 16 bases between the germline ends. This CDR3 spans 15 amino acids. CDR1 is SGHRS, CDR2 YFSETQ, per germline. This chain's CDR3 is CASSSQGGGSNEQFF. CDR3 DNA sequence: TGCGCCAGCAGCTCACAGGGAGGGGGGTCCAATGAGCAGTTCTTC.

The rearrangement uses TRBV4-3 and TRBJ2-5; D is unresolved. The CDR3 loop spans 14 amino acids. V dropped 10 bases and J dropped 5 bases, with 20 bases sitting between them. In germline, CDR1 is LGHNA, CDR2 YSLEER. CDR3 DNA: TGCGCCATCACACGGCGACCGCCCTGGGAGACCCAGTACTTC. Amino acids: CAITRRPPWETQYF.

The chain joins TRBV6-5 to TRBJ1-2; D remains unclear. V was cut by 0 bases and J by 4 bases, with 9 bases left in between. The CDR3 totals 14 residues. CDR1 and CDR2 from the germline V gene are MNHEY and SVGAGI. The CDR3 here is CASSYSNSGYGYTF. For the CDR3, the DNA is TGTGCCAGCAGTTACTCGAACTCGGGCTATGGCTACACCTTC.

The chain couples TRBV4-3 to TRBJ1-2; no reliable D call. CDR3 length: 14 amino acids. V dropped 0 bases and J dropped 3 bases, with 8 bases sitting between them. Germline CDR1 reads LGHNA; CDR2 reads YSLEER. The DNA of the CDR3 is TGCGCCAGCAGCCAAGATAAACGGTACTATGGCTACACCTTC. This gives the protein CASSQDKRYYGYTF.

V is TRBV4-3 and J is TRBJ1-3; TRBD1 agrees at 8 bases. The V gene end was trimmed by 2 bases and the J gene end by 0 bases; junction bases not matched to a gene: 6. The CDR3 length is 17 residues. The germline V gene encodes CDR1 LGHNA and CDR2 YSLEER. The CDR3 DNA reads TGCGCCAGCAGCCAAAGCTGGACAGGGAACTCTGGAAACACCATATATTTT. Translated, it gives CASSQSWTGNSGNTIYF.

The V gene is TRBV10-3, the J gene TRBJ1-1; D is undetermined. Trimming pared 8 bases from V and 0 bases from J, leaving 7 bases between. This CDR3 contains 12 residues. Germline CDR1 is ENHRY and CDR2 is SYGVKD. This CDR3 reads CAIRNMNTEAFF. The CDR3 bases are TGTGCCATCCGCAACATGAACACTGAAGCTTTCTTT.

The chain is built from TRBV28 and TRBJ2-3, with D perhaps given as TRBD1 or TRBD2 (5 bases each). The ends were cut back, 4 bases at V and 8 bases at J, with 19 bases in the middle. The CDR3 is made up of 15 amino acids. CDR1 and CDR2 from the germline V gene are MDHEN and SYDVKM. The CDR3 DNA reads as TGTGCCAGCAGTTCCCTCCGGGGCCGATTTTTTACGCAGTATTTT. Protein sequence: CASSSLRGRFFTQYF.

The chain is built from TRBV5-6 and TRBJ1-1, with a weak D call TRBD1 (5 bases). V was clipped by 4 bases and J by 10 bases, with 11 bases between them. The germline CDR1 and CDR2 sequences are SGHDT and YYEEEE. This CDR3 is 11 amino acids long. The CDR3 coding sequence is TGTGCCAGCAGCCTGGGACGGGCAGCTTTCTTT. This codes for CASSLGRAAFF. Variable domain in full (rest from reference TRBV5-6 and TRBJ1-1): DAGVTQSPTHLIKTRGQQVTLRCSPKSGHDTVSWYQQALGQGPQFIFQYYEEEERQRGNFPDRFSGHQFPNYSSELNVNALLLGDSALYLCASSLGRAAFFGQGTRLTVV.

As for this clone: The germline gene is not matched at one end of the junction; a read error may be the cause. The V call is TRBV4-3, the J call TRBJ1-5, with D unclear. The CDR3 runs 15 residues. Germline values: CDR1 LGHNA, CDR2 YSLEER. The chain's CDR3 is CASSQDVGSNQSQHF. In DNA form, the CDR3 reads TGCGCCAGCAGCCAAGATGTCGGCAGCAATCAGTCCCAGCATTTT.

The chain is built from TRBV4-3 and TRBJ1-4; 8 bases map to TRBD1. V shed 4 bases, J shed 8 bases, and the junction held 9 bases outside the gene matches. Looked up from germline, CDR1 is LGHNA and CDR2 is YSLEER. This CDR3 spans 15 amino acids. CDR3 sequence reads: CASSRGTGKGEKLFF. The CDR3 region has the DNA TGCGCCAGCAGCCGCGGGACAGGTAAAGGAGAAAAACTGTTTTTT.

This clone showed up just once. This sequence joins TRBV7-2 and TRBJ2-1; 11 bases map to TRBD2. The length of the CDR3 is 16 residues. Germline CDR1 reads SGHTA; CDR2 reads FQGNSA. J was trimmed by 9 bases and V by 3 bases; bases with no gene match: 10. CDR3 sequence reads: CASSFPSGGMILEQFF. Here the CDR3 DNA reads TGTGCCAGCAGCTTTCCTAGCGGGGGGATGATACTTGAGCAGTTCTTC. Full variable domain (rest looked up from reference TRBV7-2 and TRBJ2-1): GAGVSQSPSNKVTEKGKDVELRCDPISGHTALYWYRQSLGQGLEFLIYFQGNSAPDKSGLPSDRFSAERTGGSVSTLTIQRTQQEDSAVYLCASSFPSGGMILEQFFGPGTRLTVL.

The V call is TRBV7-9, the J call TRBJ2-3; tentative D call: TRBD1 (5 bases). There are 17 residues in the CDR3. V was pared by 5 bases and J by 3 bases, with 21 bases between. The germline gives CDR1 SEHNR, CDR2 FQNEAQ (reference sequence). CDR3: CASSRAVQALGTDTQYF. In DNA, the CDR3 is TGTGCCAGCAGCCGCGCGGTACAGGCCCTGGGGACAGATACGCAGTATTTT.

V and J are TRBV25-1 and TRBJ1-2; 9 nucleotides agree with TRBD1. The V segment lost 6 bases and the J segment 4 bases; nucleotides outside the gene matches: 9. Per germline, CDR1 MGHDK and CDR2 SYGVNS. CDR3 length: 15 amino acids. CDR3 bases: TGTGCCAGCAGGGGGCCCGGGACAGGGATCTATGGCTACACCTTC. Its translation is CASRGPGTGIYGYTF.